This is a list of T cell receptor beta chains from one sample in a study of immune evolution from preneoplasia to lung adenocarcinoma. Some clones are missing from TCRdb's copy, which holds only in-frame ones; the method was immunoSEQ multiplex PCR. The sample contains thousands of clones, about three quarters of which appear only once. Source material: FFPE invasive lung adenocarcinoma tissue. These receptors were collected from a person aged 45-60 years with lung adenocarcinoma. Each CDR3 is given with its conserved first and last residue. A D gene is named only where the DNA matches it firmly. Size values are once, few and many counts, or a class for expanded clones, and some rows have none.

d_call	j_call	clone_size	v_call	cdr3_nt	cdr3_aa
NA	TRBJ2-2	NA	TRBV6-4	TGTGCCAGCAGTGAAGGTCTCACCGGGGAGCTGTTTTTT	CASSEGLTGELFF
NA	TRBJ2-1	NA	TRBV5-1	TGCGCCAGCAGCCGGGGCCCGGGGGCTTACAATGAGCAGTTCTTC	CASSRGPGAYNEQFF
TRBD1	TRBJ1-1	once	TRBV18	TGTGCCAGCTCACCTCGGGACAGCCGGAACACTGAAGCTTTCTTT	CASSPRDSRNTEAFF
NA	TRBJ1-2	NA	TRBV19	TGTGCCAGTGGGAAAGGGGGTTCTAACTATGGCTACACCTTC	CASGKGGSNYGYTF
NA	TRBJ1-2	NA	TRBV7-2	TGTGCCAGCAGCTTAGCAGCAGGGGATGGCTACACCTTC	CASSLAAGDGYTF
NA	TRBJ2-5	NA	TRBV7-9	TGTGCCAGCAGCTTCGGTTCTAGCTTAAAGACCCAGTACTTC	CASSFGSSLKTQYF
NA	TRBJ1-3	NA	TRBV6-5	TGTGCCAGCAGTTACACCAGAAACGCTGGAAACACCATATATTTT	CASSYTRNAGNTIYF
NA	TRBJ1-3	once	TRBV6-1	TGTGCCAGCAGCAATCTAGGGACAAATAGAAACACCATATATTTT	CASSNLGTNRNTIYF
TRBD1	TRBJ2-7	few	TRBV6-5	TGTGCCAGCCGGGACAGGCTCTACGAGCAGTACTTC	CASRDRLYEQYF
NA	TRBJ2-2	NA	TRBV7-9	TGTGCCAGCAGCTTTTGGGGCCCGAAGACCGGGGAGCTGTTTTTT	CASSFWGPKTGELFF
NA	TRBJ2-3	NA	TRBV5-1	TGCGCCAGCAGCTTGGATAAGCGGGATACGCAGTATTTT	CASSLDKRDTQYF
NA	TRBJ2-1	NA	TRBV4-2	TGTGCCAGCAGCCATAACAATGAGCAGTTCTTC	CASSHNNEQFF
TRBD2	TRBJ2-5	NA	TRBV7-2	TGTGCCAGCAGCGGTCGGTTGCTAGCGGGACCCGGGGAGACCCAGTACTTC	CASSGRLLAGPGETQYF
TRBD1	TRBJ2-7	large	TRBV5-4	TGTGCCAGCAGGCCTGACAGGGGGGACTACGAGCAGTACTTC	CASRPDRGDYEQYF
NA	TRBJ1-2	NA	TRBV13	TGTGCCAGCAGCCGATACAGGCTCCTAGCTAACTATGGCTACACCTTC	CASSRYRLLANYGYTF